Sequencing of this TCR beta chain was carried out in a study of CD8 T cells in ankylosing spondylitis. Notes on the study in general: Researchers reportedly found disease-linked clones significantly enriched in matched ankylosing spondylitis synovial fluid. Relatively scarce in peripheral blood, disease-linked clones were CD8+. Roughly 8 highly homologous variants made up a TCR beta motif that seemed to typify ankylosing spondylitis blood.

A quantitative 5'-RACE method, one with molecular barcodes, was used to make TCR beta libraries. TCRdb used MiXCR to reprocess the 5' RACE reads, holding one entry per CDR3 protein. The table has some 130,000 distinct CDR3 sequences, 12% to 15% seen once. This clonotype was picked up many times. The antigen is not known. Trimming removed 6 bases at V and 1 base at J, with 7 bases between. The CDR3 loop spans 13 amino acids. The chain is built from TRBV12-3 or TRBV12-4 and TRBJ1-3, with a tentative D call TRBD1 (6 bases). The specimen was blood, either unsorted or a sorted T cell fraction (not recorded which). The sequence derives from a female donor with ankylosing spondylitis or in good health (not recorded which). The CDR3 protein is CASRRGSGNTIYF. The CDR3 nucleotides read TGTGCCAGCAGAAGGGGGTCTGGAAACACCATATATTTT.